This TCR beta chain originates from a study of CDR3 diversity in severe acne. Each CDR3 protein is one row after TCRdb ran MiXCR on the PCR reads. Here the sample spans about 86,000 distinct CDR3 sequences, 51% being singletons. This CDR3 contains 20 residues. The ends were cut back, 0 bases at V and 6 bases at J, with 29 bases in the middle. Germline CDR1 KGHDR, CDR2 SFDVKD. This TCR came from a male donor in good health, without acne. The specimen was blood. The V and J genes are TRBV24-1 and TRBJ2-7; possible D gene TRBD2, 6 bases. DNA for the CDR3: TGTGCCACCAGTGATTTGGGTGGGATCGGAAGCCTCAACACCGGGGGCGAGCAGTACTTC. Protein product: CATSDLGGIGSLNTGGEQYF.